Sequencing of this T cell receptor (beta chain) was carried out in a study of post-analysis software for immune sequencing data. Background on the study: Relapsing-remitting, secondary progressive and progressive-relapsing forms of multiple sclerosis all featured among disease courses.

Study-level results: F-measure co-clustering was strong for batch-matched samples. Comparison with controls showed significantly lower normalized Chao1 diversity in multiple sclerosis patients. TRBV5-6, TRBV5-1 and TRBV20-1 belonged to a set of a handful of TRBV segments that were more frequent in patients than controls.

The sample holds a few counts of this clonotype. The target antigen is unknown. cDNA libraries of TCR beta carried unique molecular identifiers. The authors obtained approximately 540,000 cDNA molecules from roughly 1.1 to 9.2 million T cells. TCRdb re-called the PCR reads with MiXCR, one entry per CDR3 protein. The sample lists roughly 800,000 distinct CDR3 sequences; approximately 50% were seen once. Germline values: CDR1 SGHVS, CDR2 FQNEAQ. The V and J ends lost 1 base and 11 bases respectively, with 18 bases between them. This CDR3 spans 15 amino acids. This TCR was recovered from a girl aged 5-17 years with multiple sclerosis. V and J are TRBV7-8 and TRBJ2-1; D may be TRBD2 (5 bases). Sequencing input: blood. Written as DNA, the CDR3 is TGTGCCAGCAGCTTAGGCTTTAGTCGGCTAGCAAAGCAGTTCTTC. Encoded protein: CASSLGFSRLAKQFF. Supplemented by reference TRBV7-8 and TRBJ2-1, the full variable domain reads GAGVSQSPRYKVAKRGQDVALRCDPISGHVSLFWYQQALGQGPEFLTYFQNEAQLDKSGLPSDRFFAERPEGSVSTLKIQRTQQEDSAVYLCASSLGFSRLAKQFFGPGTRLTVL.